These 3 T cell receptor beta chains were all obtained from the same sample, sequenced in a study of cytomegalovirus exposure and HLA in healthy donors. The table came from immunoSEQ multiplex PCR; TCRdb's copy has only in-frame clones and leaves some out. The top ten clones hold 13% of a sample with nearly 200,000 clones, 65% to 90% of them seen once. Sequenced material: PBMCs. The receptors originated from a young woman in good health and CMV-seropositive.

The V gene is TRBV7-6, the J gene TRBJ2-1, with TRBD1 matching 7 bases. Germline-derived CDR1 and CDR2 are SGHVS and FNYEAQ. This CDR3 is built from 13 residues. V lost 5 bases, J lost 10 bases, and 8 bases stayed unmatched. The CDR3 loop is CASSNDRAREQFF. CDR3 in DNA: TGTGCCAGCAGCAATGACAGGGCTCGGGAGCAGTTCTTC.

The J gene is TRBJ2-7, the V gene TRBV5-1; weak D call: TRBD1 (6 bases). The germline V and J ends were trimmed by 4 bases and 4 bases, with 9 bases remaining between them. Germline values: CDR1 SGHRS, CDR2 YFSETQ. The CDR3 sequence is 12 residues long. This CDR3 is CASSRDRYEQYF. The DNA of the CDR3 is TGCGCCAGCAGCCGTGACAGGTACGAGCAGTACTTC.

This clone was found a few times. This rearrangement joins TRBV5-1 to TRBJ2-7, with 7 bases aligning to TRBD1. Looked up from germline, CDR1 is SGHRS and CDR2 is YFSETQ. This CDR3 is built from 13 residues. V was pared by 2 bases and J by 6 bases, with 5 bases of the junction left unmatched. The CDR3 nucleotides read TGCGCCAGCAGCTTCGAGGGGGCGGTCGAGCAGTACTTC. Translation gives CASSFEGAVEQYF.